The following is a T cell receptor beta chain sequence with its context. The antigen is undetermined. The sample originates from a study of CD8+CD57+ T cells in acquired aplastic anemia. As for the study in general: The sorted CD4+ and CD8+ cells yielded an average roughly 3 ug of DNA. As sequenced from healthy donors, CD4+ cells averaged about 11 million reads. Study-level points and caveats: Researchers report that some 31 CD8+ CDR3 sequences appeared in both patients and controls.

Trimming removed 5 bases at V and 7 bases at J, with 14 bases between. The germline V gene encodes CDR1 SEHNR and CDR2 FQNEAQ (reference sequence). This CDR3 has 13 residues. Genomic DNA templated the TCR beta VDJ and CDR3 profiling. One entry per CDR3 protein, called by TCRdb with MiXCR from the reads. The sample lists 100,000 to 150,000 distinct CDR3 sequences, about half seen once, with 2.5% to 3% in the top ten. The gene calls are TRBV7-9 and TRBJ1-1, with D possibly being TRBD1 (6 bases). The specimen sequenced was sorted CD4+, CD8+, or CD8+CD57+ T cells (not recorded which) from PBMCs. This clonotype was obtained from a human donor in good health, serving as a control. The CDR3 DNA sequence: TGTGCCAGCAGCCCCGGACAGACCCTTGAAGCTTTCTTT. This encodes CASSPGQTLEAFF.